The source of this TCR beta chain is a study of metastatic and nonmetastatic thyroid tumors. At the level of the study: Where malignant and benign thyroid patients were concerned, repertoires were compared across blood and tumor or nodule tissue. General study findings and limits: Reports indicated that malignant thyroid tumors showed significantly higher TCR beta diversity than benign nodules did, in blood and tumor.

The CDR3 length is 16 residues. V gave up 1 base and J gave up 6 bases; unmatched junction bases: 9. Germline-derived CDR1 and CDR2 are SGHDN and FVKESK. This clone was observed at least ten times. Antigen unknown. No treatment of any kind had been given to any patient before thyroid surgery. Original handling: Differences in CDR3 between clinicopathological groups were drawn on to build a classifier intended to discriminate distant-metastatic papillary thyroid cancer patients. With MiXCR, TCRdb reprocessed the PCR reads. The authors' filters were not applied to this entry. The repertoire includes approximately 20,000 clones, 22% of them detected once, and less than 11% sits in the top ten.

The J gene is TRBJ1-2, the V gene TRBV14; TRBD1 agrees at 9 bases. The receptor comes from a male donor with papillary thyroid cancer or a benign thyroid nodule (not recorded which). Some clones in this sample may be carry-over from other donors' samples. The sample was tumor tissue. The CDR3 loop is CASSQVDRGAADGYTF. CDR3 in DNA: TGTGCCAGCAGCCAAGTGGACAGGGGAGCGGCGGATGGCTACACCTTC.